Below, 19 T cell receptor beta chains from the same sample are listed, as sequenced in a study of tumor-infiltrating lymphocytes in primary liver carcinoma. Out of unsorted whole blood came the blood RNA, and germline DNA was extracted as well. Production of TCR beta cDNA used approximately 0.55 ug total RNA together with a constant-region primer. Libraries for TCR beta were built through three nested multiplex PCR rounds, which together made up a slightly modified ARM-PCR procedure. TRBV1-TRBV30 forward and Cbeta reverse primers drove the first two roughly 11-cycle rounds. TCRdb reprocessed the multiplex PCR reads via MiXCR and lists one record per CDR3 protein. This sample has about 300,000 distinct CDR3 sequences; 65% occur once, and the top ten carry roughly 10%. What was sequenced was peripheral blood. The receptors come from a man in his forties with primary liver carcinoma and hepatitis B virus infection.

This clonotype appeared a few times. A read error may be the cause here, since a much bigger clone is one base away. Since no conserved phenylalanine or tryptophan closes the CDR3, a read error is the likely cause. The chain has TRBV29-1 and TRBJ1-5, with 11 bases fitting TRBD1. CDR3 length equals 14 residues. The germline V gene encodes CDR1 SQVTM and CDR2 ANQGSEA. V gave up 6 bases and J gave up 6 bases; unmatched junction bases: 7. The CDR3 coding sequence is TGCAGCGTGCAGGACAGGGGGCCGTTTCAGCCCCAGCATGTT. Translated, it gives CSVQDRGPFQPQHV.

This clonotype was detected ten times or more. The chain carries TRBV29-1 and TRBJ2-3; 9 nucleotides line up with TRBD1. V gave up 4 bases and J gave up 3 bases; unmatched junction bases: 5. This CDR3 has 14 residues. Germline V gene lookup returns CDR1 SQVTM and CDR2 ANQGSEA. CDR3 bases: TGCAGCGTTGGTAGGGGACAGGGTACAGATACGCAGTATTTT. Translation gives CSVGRGQGTDTQYF.

Comments on this clonotype: This could be a read error, since a much larger clone is one nucleotide away. This chain links TRBV6-1 with TRBJ2-7; D perhaps matches TRBD1 (6 bases). The germline V gene encodes CDR1 MNHNS and CDR2 SASEGT. The CDR3 is made up of 13 amino acids. This chain's CDR3 is CACSGQPRYEQYF. For the CDR3, the DNA is TGTGCCTGCAGTGGACAGCCCCGATACGAGCAGTACTTC.

A note on this clonotype: The junction departs from the called germline gene at one end, perhaps through a read error. The rearrangement joins TRBV28 to TRBJ1-2, with D possibly TRBD1 on 5 matching bases. The CDR3 has 13 residues. CDR1 is MDHEN and CDR2 is SYDVKM in the germline V gene. CDR3 bases: TGTGCCAGCAGACTACGTGGGACCTATAGCTACACCTTC. It codes for CASRLRGTYSYTF.

Regarding this clonotype: Given a much more abundant clone one base away, this may be a read error. The genes are TRBV29-1 and TRBJ1-2; D call uncertain. The germline V gene has CDR1 SQVTM and CDR2 ANQGSEA. This CDR3 is built from 13 residues. CDR3 amino acids: CSVESGYNYDYTF. The CDR3 DNA sequence: TGCAGCGTTGAATCTGGTTACAACTATGACTACACCTTC.

Concerning this clonotype: A much larger clone lies one base from this, so it may be a read error. The V gene is TRBV6-5, the J gene TRBJ2-1; D is undetermined. CDR3 size: 13 residues. CDR1 is MNHEY and CDR2 is SVGAGI in the germline V gene. CDR3 sequence: CTSSLQTSNEQFF. The DNA for the CDR3 is TGTACCAGCAGTTTACAGACATCCAATGAGCAGTTCTTC.

The table lists this clonotype with many counts. The chain combines TRBV12-3 or TRBV12-4 with TRBJ1-5; D is perhaps TRBD1 (6 bases). This CDR3 region has 14 residues. Between the trimmed V and J ends, which lost 5 bases and 3 bases, there was a span of 11 bases. The chain's CDR3 is CASSTDRFNQPQHF. CDR3 sequence (DNA): TGTGCCAGCAGTACGGACAGATTCAATCAGCCCCAGCATTTT.

Ten or more counts support this clonotype. The chain is built from TRBV4-3 and TRBJ1-1, with 11 bases fitting TRBD1. The V gene end was trimmed by 5 bases and the J gene end by 12 bases; junction bases not matched to a gene: 17. CDR3 length: 16 amino acids. Germline CDR1 reads LGHNA; CDR2 reads YSLEER. The CDR3 DNA is TGCGCCAGCAGCTCGCGGACAGGGGGCGTTGTATTTTGGCCTTTCTTT. Its protein is CASSSRTGGVVFWPFF.

Concerning this clonotype: Germline is not matched at one junction end, which may reflect a read error. The chain is built from TRBV29-1 and TRBJ2-7, with a weak D call TRBD2 (5 bases). This CDR3 comprises 15 residues. Germline assignment: CDR1 SQVTM and CDR2 ANQGSEA. The CDR3 nucleotides are TGCAGCGTTGCCGCCGGGAAAACAACTCCCTACGAGCAATACTTC. Its translation: CSVAAGKTTPYEQYF.

The rearrangement links TRBV7-9 to TRBJ2-1, with a tentative D call TRBD1 (5 bases). V shed 0 bases and J shed 6 bases, with 9 bases lying between them. The CDR3 consists of 14 residues. The germline CDR1 and CDR2 sequences are SEHNR and FQNEAQ (reference sequence). CDR3 bases: TGTGCCAGCAGCTTAGCAGGGGCGACCAATGAGCAGTTCTTC. Residues: CASSLAGATNEQFF.

A remark on this clonotype: A single base separates this from a much larger clone, so it may be a read error. This rearrangement joins TRBV12-3 or TRBV12-4 to TRBJ1-1; D is possibly TRBD1 (6 bases). Trimming pared 5 bases from V and 13 bases from J, leaving 14 bases between. The CDR3 runs 11 residues. The CDR3 loop is CASSMGAMHFF. Here the CDR3 DNA reads TGTGCCAGCAGTATGGGGGCTATGCATTTCTTT.

This rearrangement joins TRBV11-2 to TRBJ2-3; possible D gene TRBD2, 6 bases. CDR3 length: 14 residues. Germline V gives CDR1 SGHAT, CDR2 FQNNGV. CDR3 in amino acids: CASCRDFDTDTQYF. CDR3 nucleotide sequence: TGTGCGAGCTGCCGGGACTTTGACACAGATACGCAGTATTTT.

V usage is TRBV5-1 and J usage is TRBJ2-7; 9 nucleotides align to TRBD2. The germline V gene has CDR1 SGHRS and CDR2 YFSETQ. V trimming: 1 base; J trimming: 3 bases; junction bases outside the gene matches: 5. The CDR3 has 15 amino acids. The CDR3 nucleotides are TGCGCCAGCAGCTTGAGTAGCGGGAGATTCTACGAGCAGTACTTC. As protein: CASSLSSGRFYEQYF.

As for this clonotype: In this CDR3 the conserved last residue, phenylalanine or tryptophan, is missing, so a read error is likely. This chain joins TRBV4-2 and TRBJ1-2; perhaps TRBD1 as D (5 bases). Germline CDR1 is LGHNA and CDR2 is YNFKEQ. The CDR3 consists of 14 residues. CDR3 amino acids: CASSQVQGDYGYTS. The CDR3 bases are TGTGCCAGCAGCCAAGTGCAGGGTGACTATGGTTACACCTCC.

This clonotype was observed many times. This sequence joins TRBV4-2 and TRBJ2-7; TRBD1 matches at 7 bases. The ends lost 0 bases at V and 7 bases at J; junction bases unmatched: 12. Per germline, CDR1 LGHNA and CDR2 YNFKEQ. CDR3 length equals 16 residues. The CDR3 bases are TGTGCCAGCAGCCAAGATCCCGGGACAGCGGTGGGGGAGCAGTACTTC. It yields the protein CASSQDPGTAVGEQYF.

V and J are TRBV5-1 and TRBJ2-2; possibly TRBD2 for D (6 bases). Trimming removed 5 bases from V and 4 bases from J, with 15 bases in between. Looked up from germline, CDR1 is SGHRS and CDR2 is YFSETQ. This CDR3 spans 15 amino acids. CDR3 residues: CASSLSRGGTGELFF. The CDR3 DNA reads TGCGCCAGCAGTTTGTCTAGGGGAGGCACCGGGGAGCTGTTTTTT.

This clonotype was seen only a few times. CDR3 protein: CASTGTGYQPQHF. The CDR3 DNA reads as TGTGCCAGCACCGGGACAGGGTATCAGCCCCAGCATTTT. V is TRBV28 and J is TRBJ1-5; 9 bases are a match to TRBD1. There are 13 residues in the CDR3. From germline, CDR1 is MDHEN and CDR2 SYDVKM. V was clipped by 7 bases and J by 5 bases; unmatched bases: 3.

Turning to this clonotype: This may come from a read error, since a much larger clone is one base off. This chain uses TRBV6-5 with TRBJ1-6, with D unresolved. The CDR3 totals 17 residues. Germline CDR1 reads MNHEY; CDR2 reads SVGAGI. CDR3 protein: CASRPRTASSYNSSLHF. The CDR3 DNA is TGTGCCAGCAGGCCCCGCACGGCCAGCTCCTATAATTCATCCCTCCACTTT.

This clonotype showed up many times. The chain is built from TRBV6-2 or TRBV6-3 and TRBJ2-5; D may be TRBD1 or TRBD2 (5 bases each). Trimming removed 5 bases at V and 5 bases at J, with 15 bases between. The V gene's germline CDR1 is MNHEY and CDR2 SVGEGT. The CDR3 is made up of 14 amino acids. This CDR3 reads CASSKGRPGETQYF. CDR3 DNA: TGTGCCAGCAGTAAGGGACGCCCGGGGGAGACCCAGTACTTC.